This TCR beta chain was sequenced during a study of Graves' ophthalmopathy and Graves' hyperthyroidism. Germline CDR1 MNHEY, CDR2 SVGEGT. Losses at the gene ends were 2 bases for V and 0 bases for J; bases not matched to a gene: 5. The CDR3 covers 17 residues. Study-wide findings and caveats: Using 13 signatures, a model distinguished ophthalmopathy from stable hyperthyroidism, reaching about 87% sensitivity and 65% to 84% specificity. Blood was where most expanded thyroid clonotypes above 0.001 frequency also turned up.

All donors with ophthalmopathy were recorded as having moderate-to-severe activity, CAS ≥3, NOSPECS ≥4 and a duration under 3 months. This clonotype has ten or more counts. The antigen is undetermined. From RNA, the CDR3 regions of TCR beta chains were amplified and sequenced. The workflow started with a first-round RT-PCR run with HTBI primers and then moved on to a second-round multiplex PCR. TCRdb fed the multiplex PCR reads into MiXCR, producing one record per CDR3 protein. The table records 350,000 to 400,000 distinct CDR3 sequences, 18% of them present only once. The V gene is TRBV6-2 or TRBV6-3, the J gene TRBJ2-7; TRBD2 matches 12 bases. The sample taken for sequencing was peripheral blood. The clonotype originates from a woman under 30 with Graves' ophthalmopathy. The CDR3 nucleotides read TGTGCCAGCAGTTACGAGGCTAGCGGGAGGGACTCCTACGAGCAGTACTTC. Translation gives CASSYEASGRDSYEQYF.